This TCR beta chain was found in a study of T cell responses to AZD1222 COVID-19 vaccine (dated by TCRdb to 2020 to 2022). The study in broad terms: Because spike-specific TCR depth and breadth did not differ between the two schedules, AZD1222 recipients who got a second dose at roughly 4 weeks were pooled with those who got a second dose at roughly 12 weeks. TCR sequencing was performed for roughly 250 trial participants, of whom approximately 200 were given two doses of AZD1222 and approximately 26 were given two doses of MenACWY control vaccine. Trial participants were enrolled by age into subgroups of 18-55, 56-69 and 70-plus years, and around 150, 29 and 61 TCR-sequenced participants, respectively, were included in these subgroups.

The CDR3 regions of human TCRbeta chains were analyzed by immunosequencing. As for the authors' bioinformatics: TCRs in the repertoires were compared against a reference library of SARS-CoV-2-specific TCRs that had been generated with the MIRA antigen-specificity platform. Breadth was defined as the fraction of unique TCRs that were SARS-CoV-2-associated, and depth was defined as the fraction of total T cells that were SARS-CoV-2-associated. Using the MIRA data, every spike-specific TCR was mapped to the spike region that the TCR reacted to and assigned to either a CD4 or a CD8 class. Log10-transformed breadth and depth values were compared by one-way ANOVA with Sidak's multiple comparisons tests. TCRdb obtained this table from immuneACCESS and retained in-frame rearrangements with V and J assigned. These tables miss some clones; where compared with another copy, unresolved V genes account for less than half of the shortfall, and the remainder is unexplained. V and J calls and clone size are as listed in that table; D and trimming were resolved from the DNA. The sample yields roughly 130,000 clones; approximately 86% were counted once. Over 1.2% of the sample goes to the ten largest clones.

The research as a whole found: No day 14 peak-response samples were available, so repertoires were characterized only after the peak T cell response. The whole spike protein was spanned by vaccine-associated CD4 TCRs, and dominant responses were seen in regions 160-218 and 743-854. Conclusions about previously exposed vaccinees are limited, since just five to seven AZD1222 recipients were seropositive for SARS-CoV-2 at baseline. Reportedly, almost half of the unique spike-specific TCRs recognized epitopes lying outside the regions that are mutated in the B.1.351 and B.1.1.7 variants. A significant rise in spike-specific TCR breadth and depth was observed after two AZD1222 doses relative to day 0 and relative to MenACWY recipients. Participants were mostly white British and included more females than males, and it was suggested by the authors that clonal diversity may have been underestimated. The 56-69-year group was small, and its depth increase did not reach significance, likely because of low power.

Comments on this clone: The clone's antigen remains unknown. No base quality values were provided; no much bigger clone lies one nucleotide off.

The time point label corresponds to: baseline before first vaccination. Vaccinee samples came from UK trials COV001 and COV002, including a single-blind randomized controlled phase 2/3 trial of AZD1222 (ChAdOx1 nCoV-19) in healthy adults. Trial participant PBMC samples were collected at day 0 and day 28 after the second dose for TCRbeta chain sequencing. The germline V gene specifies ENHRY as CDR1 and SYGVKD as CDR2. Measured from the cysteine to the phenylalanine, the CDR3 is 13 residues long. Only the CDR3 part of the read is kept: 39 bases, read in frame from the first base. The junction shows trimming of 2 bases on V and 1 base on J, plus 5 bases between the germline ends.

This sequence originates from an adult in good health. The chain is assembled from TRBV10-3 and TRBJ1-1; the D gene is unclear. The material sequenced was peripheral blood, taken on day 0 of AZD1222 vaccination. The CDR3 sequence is CAISEGWNTEAFF. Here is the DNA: TGTGCCATCAGTGAGGGGTGGAACACTGAAGCTTTCTTT.